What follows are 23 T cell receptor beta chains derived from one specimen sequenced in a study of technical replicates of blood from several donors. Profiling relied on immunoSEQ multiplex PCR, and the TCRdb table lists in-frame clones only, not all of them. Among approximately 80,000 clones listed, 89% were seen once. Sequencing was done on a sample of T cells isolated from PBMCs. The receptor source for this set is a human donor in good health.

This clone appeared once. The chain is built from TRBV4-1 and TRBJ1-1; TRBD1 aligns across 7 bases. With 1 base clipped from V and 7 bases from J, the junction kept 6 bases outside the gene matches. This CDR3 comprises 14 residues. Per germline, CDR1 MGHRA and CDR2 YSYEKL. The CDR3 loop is CASSQVQGGNEAFF. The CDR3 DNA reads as TGCGCCAGCAGCCAAGTCCAGGGGGGTAATGAAGCTTTCTTT.

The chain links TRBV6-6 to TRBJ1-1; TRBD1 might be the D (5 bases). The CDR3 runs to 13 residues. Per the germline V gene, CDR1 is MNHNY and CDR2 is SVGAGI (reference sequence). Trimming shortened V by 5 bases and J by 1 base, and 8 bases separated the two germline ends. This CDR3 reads CASSKQENTEAFF. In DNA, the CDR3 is TGTGCCAGCAGTAAACAGGAGAACACTGAAGCTTTCTTT.

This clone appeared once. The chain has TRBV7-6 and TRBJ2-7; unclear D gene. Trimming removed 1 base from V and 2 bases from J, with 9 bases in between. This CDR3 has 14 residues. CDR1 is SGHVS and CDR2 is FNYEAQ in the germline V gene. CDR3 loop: CASSLDRRPYEQYF. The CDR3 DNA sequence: TGTGCCAGCAGCTTAGATAGGAGACCCTACGAGCAGTACTTC.

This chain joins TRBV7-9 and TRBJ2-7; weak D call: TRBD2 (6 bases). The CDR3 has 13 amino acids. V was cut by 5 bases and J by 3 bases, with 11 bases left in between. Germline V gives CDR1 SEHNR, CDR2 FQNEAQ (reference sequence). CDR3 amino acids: CASSTRGYYEQYF. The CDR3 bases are TGTGCCAGCAGCACCCGGGGGTACTACGAGCAGTACTTC.

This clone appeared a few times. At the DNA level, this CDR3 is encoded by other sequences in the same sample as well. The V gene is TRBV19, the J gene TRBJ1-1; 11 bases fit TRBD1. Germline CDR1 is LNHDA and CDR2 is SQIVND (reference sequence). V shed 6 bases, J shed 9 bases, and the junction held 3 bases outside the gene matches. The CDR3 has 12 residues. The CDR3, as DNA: TGTGCCAGTAGCAGGACAGGGGGCAAAGCTTTCTTT. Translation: CASSRTGGKAFF.

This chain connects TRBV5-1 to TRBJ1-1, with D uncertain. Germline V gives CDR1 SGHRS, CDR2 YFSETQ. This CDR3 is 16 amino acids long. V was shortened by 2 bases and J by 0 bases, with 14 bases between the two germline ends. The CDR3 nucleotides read TGCGCCAGCAGCTTTGACCGTCGAGGTTTGAACACTGAAGCTTTCTTT. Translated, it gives CASSFDRRGLNTEAFF.

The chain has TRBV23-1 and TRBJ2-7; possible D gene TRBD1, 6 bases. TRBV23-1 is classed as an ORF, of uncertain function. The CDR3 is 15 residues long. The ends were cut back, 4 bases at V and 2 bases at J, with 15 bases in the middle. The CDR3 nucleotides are TGCGCCAGCAGTCCCACCGGGACAATCGCCTACGAGCAGTACTTC. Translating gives CASSPTGTIAYEQYF.

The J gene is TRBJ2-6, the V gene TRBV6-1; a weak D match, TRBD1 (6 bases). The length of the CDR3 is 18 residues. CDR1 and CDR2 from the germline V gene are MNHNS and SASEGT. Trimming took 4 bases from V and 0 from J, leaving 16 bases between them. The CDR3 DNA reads TGTGCCAGCAGTGGACAGACAGGTCCATCCTCTGGGGCCAACGTCCTGACTTTC. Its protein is CASSGQTGPSSGANVLTF.

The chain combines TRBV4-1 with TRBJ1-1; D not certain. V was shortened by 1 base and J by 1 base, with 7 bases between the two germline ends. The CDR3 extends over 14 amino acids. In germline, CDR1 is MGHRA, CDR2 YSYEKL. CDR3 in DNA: TGCGCCAGCAGCCAAGCGGAGTGGAACACTGAAGCTTTCTTT. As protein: CASSQAEWNTEAFF.

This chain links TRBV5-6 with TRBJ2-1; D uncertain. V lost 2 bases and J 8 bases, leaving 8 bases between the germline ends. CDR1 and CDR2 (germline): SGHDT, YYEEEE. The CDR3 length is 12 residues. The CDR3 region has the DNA TGTGCCAGCAGCTTTAGCACCCATGAGCAGTTCTTC. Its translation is CASSFSTHEQFF. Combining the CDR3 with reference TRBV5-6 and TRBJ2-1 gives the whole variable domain DAGVTQSPTHLIKTRGQQVTLRCSPKSGHDTVSWYQQALGQGPQFIFQYYEEEERQRGNFPDRFSGHQFPNYSSELNVNALLLGDSALYLCASSFSTHEQFFGPGTRLTVL.

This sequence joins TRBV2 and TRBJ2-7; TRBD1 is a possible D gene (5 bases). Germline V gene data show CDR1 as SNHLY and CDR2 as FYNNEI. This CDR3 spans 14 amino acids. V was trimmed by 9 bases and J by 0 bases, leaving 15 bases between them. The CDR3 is CASSDSSSSYEQYF. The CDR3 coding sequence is TGTGCCAGTTCAGACAGTTCGAGCTCCTACGAGCAGTACTTC.

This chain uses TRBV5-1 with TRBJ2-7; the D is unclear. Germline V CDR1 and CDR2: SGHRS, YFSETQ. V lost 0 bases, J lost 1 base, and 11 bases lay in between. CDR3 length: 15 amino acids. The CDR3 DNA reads TGCGCCAGCAGCTTGGGACAACTGATGTCCTACGAGCAGTACTTC. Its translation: CASSLGQLMSYEQYF.

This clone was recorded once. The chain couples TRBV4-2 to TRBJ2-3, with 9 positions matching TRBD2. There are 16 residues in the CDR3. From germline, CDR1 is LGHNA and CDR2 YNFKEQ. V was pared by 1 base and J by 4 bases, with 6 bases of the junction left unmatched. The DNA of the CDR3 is TGTGCCAGCAGCCAAGGTGCGGGAGGGCCATCAGATACGCAGTATTTT. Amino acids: CASSQGAGGPSDTQYF.

The CDR3 nucleotides are TGTGCCAGCAGTCAGACTAGCGGGGGGGAAAAAACCTACGAGCAGTACTTC. Amino acid sequence: CASSQTSGGEKTYEQYF. The gene calls are TRBV27 and TRBJ2-7; 14 bases align to TRBD2. After removal of 5 bases from V and 2 bases from J, the junction contained 8 bases not matched to a gene. The CDR3 runs 17 residues. Germline values: CDR1 MNHEY, CDR2 SMNVEV (reference sequence).

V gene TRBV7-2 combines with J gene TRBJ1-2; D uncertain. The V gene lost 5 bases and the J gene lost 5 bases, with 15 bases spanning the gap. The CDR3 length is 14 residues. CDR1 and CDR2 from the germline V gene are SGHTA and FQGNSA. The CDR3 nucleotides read TGTGCCAGCAGCCCAACCTCCACATCGTATGGCTACACCTTC. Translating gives CASSPTSTSYGYTF.

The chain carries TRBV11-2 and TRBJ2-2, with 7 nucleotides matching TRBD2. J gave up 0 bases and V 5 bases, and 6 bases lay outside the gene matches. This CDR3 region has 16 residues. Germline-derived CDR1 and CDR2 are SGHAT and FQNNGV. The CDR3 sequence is CASSPRTRTNTGELFF. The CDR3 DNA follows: TGTGCCAGCAGCCCACGGACTAGGACGAACACCGGGGAGCTGTTTTTT.

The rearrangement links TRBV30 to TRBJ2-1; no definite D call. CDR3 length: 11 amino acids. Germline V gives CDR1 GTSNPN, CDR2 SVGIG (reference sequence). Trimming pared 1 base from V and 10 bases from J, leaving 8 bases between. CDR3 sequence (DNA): TGTGCCTGGAGTGGCCAGCGCGAGCAGTTCTTC. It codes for CAWSGQREQFF.

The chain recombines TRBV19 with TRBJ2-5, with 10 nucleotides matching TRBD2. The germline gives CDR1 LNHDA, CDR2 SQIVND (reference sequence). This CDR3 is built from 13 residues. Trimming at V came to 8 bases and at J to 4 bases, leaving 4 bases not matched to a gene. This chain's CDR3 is CASDSGRPETQYF. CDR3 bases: TGTGCCAGTGATAGCGGGAGGCCAGAGACCCAGTACTTC.

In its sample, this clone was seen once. This chain's CDR3 is CASSRGDEQFF. The CDR3, as DNA: TGTGCCAGCAGCAGGGGTGATGAGCAGTTCTTC. The chain combines TRBV7-9 with TRBJ2-1; maybe TRBD1 (5 bases). The germline V and J ends were trimmed by 5 bases and 8 bases, with 7 bases remaining between them. The CDR3 has 11 amino acids. The V gene's germline CDR1 is SEHNR and CDR2 FQNEAQ (reference sequence).

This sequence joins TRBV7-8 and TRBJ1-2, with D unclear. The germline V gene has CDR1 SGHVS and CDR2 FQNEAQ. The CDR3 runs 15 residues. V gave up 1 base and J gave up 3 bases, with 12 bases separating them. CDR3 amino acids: CASSLGREMDYGYTF. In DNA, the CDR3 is TGTGCCAGCAGCTTAGGGCGGGAAATGGACTATGGCTACACCTTC.

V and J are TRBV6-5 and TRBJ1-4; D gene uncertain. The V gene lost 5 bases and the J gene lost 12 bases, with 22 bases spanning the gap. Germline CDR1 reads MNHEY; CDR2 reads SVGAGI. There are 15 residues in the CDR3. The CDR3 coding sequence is TGTGCCAGCAGTAGCACCGGGTCCGGGAGGTTAGAACTGTTTTTT. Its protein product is CASSSTGSGRLELFF.

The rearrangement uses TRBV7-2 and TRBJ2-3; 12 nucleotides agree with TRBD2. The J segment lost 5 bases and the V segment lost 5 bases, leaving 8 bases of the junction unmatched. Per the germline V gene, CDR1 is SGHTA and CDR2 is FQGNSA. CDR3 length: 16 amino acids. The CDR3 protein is CASSTGLAGLIDTQYF. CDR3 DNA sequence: TGTGCCAGCAGCACGGGACTAGCGGGCTTGATAGATACGCAGTATTTT.

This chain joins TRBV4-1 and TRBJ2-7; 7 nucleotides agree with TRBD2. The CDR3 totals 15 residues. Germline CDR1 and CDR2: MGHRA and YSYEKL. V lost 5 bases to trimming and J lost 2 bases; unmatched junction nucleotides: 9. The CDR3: CASSLSGSGAYEQYF. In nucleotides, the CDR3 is TGCGCCAGCAGCTTATCCGGCAGCGGGGCCTACGAGCAGTACTTC.